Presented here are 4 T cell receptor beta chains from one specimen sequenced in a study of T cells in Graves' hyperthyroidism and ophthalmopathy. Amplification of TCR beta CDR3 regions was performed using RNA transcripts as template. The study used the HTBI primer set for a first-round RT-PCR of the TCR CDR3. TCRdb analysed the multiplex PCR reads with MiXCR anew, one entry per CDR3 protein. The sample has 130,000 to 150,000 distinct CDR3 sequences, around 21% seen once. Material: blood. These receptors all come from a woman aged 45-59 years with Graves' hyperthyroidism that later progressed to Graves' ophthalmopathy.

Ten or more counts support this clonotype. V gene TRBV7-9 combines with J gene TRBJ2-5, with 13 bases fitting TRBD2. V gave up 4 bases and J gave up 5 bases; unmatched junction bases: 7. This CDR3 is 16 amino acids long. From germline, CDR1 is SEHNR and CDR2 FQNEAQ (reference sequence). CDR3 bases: TGTGCCAGCAGCTACCGACTAGCGGGAGGTCACGAGACCCAGTACTTC. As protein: CASSYRLAGGHETQYF.

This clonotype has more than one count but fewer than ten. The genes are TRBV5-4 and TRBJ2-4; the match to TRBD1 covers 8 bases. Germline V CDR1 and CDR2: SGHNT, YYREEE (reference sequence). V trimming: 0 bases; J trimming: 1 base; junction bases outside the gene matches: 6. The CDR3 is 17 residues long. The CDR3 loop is CASSLADRGMAKNIQYF. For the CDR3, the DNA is TGTGCCAGCAGCTTGGCCGACAGGGGAATGGCCAAAAACATTCAGTACTTC.

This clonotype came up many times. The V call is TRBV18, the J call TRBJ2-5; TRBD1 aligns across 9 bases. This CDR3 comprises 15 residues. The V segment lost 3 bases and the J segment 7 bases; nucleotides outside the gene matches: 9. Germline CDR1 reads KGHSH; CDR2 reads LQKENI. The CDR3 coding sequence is TGTGCCAGCTCACCCGACAGGGGGTTGGCTGGGACCCAGTACTTC. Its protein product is CASSPDRGLAGTQYF.

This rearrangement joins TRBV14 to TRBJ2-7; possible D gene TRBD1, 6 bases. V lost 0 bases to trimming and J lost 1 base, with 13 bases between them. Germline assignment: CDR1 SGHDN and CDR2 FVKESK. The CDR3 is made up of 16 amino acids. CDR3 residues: CASSQDWGRGSYEQYF. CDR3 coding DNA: TGTGCCAGCAGCCAAGACTGGGGGCGCGGATCCTACGAGCAGTACTTC.